A selection of T cell receptor beta chains follows, all from one sample in a study of T cell clones after liver transplantation. Measured with immunoSEQ multiplex PCR; TCRdb has only the in-frame clones, and not every one. In the table there are more than 100,000 clones, roughly 80% of which are singletons. This specimen was CD4+ T cells from blood, taken 47 months after liver transplant. These TCRs come from a human patient who received a liver transplant. Some of the T cells may derive from the graft donor. CDR3s include the opening cysteine and the closing phenylalanine or tryptophan. The D gene is left open where the match is weak. Rows may omit the clone size; those that give it use once, few, many or a size class.

clone size	D gene	J gene	V gene	CDR3 DNA	CDR3 protein
.	.	TRBJ2-7	TRBV7-2	TGTGCCAGCAGCTTCGGTAGTGGCGGCTACGAGCAGTACTTC	CASSFGSGGYEQYF
.	TRBD1	TRBJ1-4	TRBV29-1	TGCAGCGTTGAAGGGCAGGGGGGTGAAAAACTGTTTTTT	CSVEGQGGEKLFF
.	.	TRBJ1-2	TRBV5-1	TGCGCCAGCAGCGCGGGGGCTGGCTATGGCTACACCTTC	CASSAGAGYGYTF
.	.	TRBJ2-3	TRBV2	TGTGCCAGCATATCGGACAGAGACACAGATACGCAGTATTTT	CASISDRDTDTQYF
.	.	TRBJ1-4	TRBV6-1	TGTGCCAGCAGTGAATTGATCCAGGGACCCTTCCTTTTT	CASSELIQGPFLF
.	.	TRBJ2-2	TRBV9	TGTGCCAGCGAGCGGGACACCGGGGAGCTGTTTTTT	CASERDTGELFF
.	TRBD1	TRBJ1-1	TRBV27	TGTGCCAGCAGTTCCTTCGGGGACAGGGCCTTCAGGACTGAAGCTTTCTTT	CASSSFGDRAFRTEAFF
.	.	TRBJ2-5	TRBV11-2	TGTGCCAGCAGCTCAGGGACTCTGTACCAAGAGACCCAGTACTTC	CASSSGTLYQETQYF
once	.	TRBJ2-1	TRBV9	TGTGCCAGCAGCTCGAGGGTGAATGAGCAGTTCTTC	CASSSRVNEQFF
.	.	TRBJ2-3	TRBV4-2	TGTGCCAGCAGCCAAGATGCGGTAATCAGCGCAGATACGCAGTATTTT	CASSQDAVISADTQYF
.	TRBD2	TRBJ2-7	TRBV6-5	TGTGCCAGCAGTTACTATAGCGGGGGGGCGTACGAGCAGTACTTC	CASSYYSGGAYEQYF
.	TRBD1	TRBJ1-5	TRBV28	TGTGCCAGCAAGGGTCGACAGGGGGCCTACAATCAGCCCCAGCATTTT	CASKGRQGAYNQPQHF
.	.	TRBJ2-4	TRBV5-1	TGCGCCAGCAGCTTGCAGGGAAACATTCAGTACTTC	CASSLQGNIQYF
.	TRBD2	TRBJ2-2	TRBV18	TGTGCCAGCTCCCAGTTGGATAGCGGGGGCCCAAACACCGGGGAGCTGTTTTTT	CASSQLDSGGPNTGELFF
.	.	TRBJ2-1	TRBV10-1	TGCGCCAGCAGCGGGGAACAGTACAATGAGCAGTTCTTC	CASSGEQYNEQFF
.	TRBD1	TRBJ2-7	TRBV5-1	TGCGCCAGCAGCTATGGGGGACAGATCAGCTACGAGCAGTACTTC	CASSYGGQISYEQYF
few	.	TRBJ1-2	TRBV5-1	TGCGCCAGCAGCTGGAGGGACTCTGGCTATGGCTACACCTTC	CASSWRDSGYGYTF
.	TRBD2	TRBJ2-5	TRBV28	TGTGCCAGCAGTTGGACTAGCGGGAGAGAGACCCAGTACTTC	CASSWTSGRETQYF
.	TRBD1	TRBJ2-7	TRBV2	TGTGCCAGCGCACATGACAGGGGTTCCTACGAGCAGTACTTC	CASAHDRGSYEQYF
.	.	TRBJ2-6	TRBV28	TGTGCCATCGCTGGCGCTACCTCTGGGGCCAACGTCCTGACTTTC	CAIAGATSGANVLTF
.	.	TRBJ2-3	TRBV4-2	TGTGCCAGCAGCCAAGAGGGTTCCGGGCGAGGAGCCCGCACAGATACGCAGTATTTT	CASSQEGSGRGARTDTQYF
few	.	TRBJ1-4	TRBV21-1	TGTGCCAGCAGCAAAGAGGCAGTAGGGCGTGAAAAACTGTTTTTT	CASSKEAVGREKLFF
.	TRBD2	TRBJ2-3	TRBV27	TGTGCCAGCAACTCGGGACTAGTAAAGGGGACGCAGTATTTT	CASNSGLVKGTQYF
.	TRBD1	TRBJ1-2	TRBV18	TGTGCCAGCTCACCACAGGGACAGACCAACTATGGCTACACCTTC	CASSPQGQTNYGYTF
.	TRBD2	TRBJ2-2	TRBV19	TGTGCCAGTATATCCTTAGGACTAGCGGGAGGGAAGGGGGAGCTGTTTTTT	CASISLGLAGGKGELFF
.	.	TRBJ2-1	TRBV5-6	TGTGCCAGCAGCTTGGAGGGTATTGGGGATGAGCAGTTCTTC	CASSLEGIGDEQFF
.	.	TRBJ2-1	TRBV6-1	TGTGCCAGCACCCTCTGGAGAGATGAGCAGTTCTTC	CASTLWRDEQFF
.	.	TRBJ1-5	TRBV5-5	TGTGCCAGCAGCTCGGGACGGGTCAATCAGCCCCAGCATTTT	CASSSGRVNQPQHF
once	.	TRBJ1-2	TRBV5-6	TGTGCCAGCAGCTTGGACACGGGCAGGCATAACTATGGCTACACCTTC	CASSLDTGRHNYGYTF
.	.	TRBJ2-2	TRBV11-2	TGTGCCAGCAGCTTAGGAAGAAACACCGGGGAGCTGTTTTTT	CASSLGRNTGELFF
.	.	TRBJ1-4	TRBV6-5	TGTGCCAGCAGCCGCCGGGGGTTGGGGGAAAAACTGTTTTTT	CASSRRGLGEKLFF
.	TRBD2	TRBJ2-7	TRBV7-6	TGTGCCAGCAGCTTACTAGCGGGAGGACACGAGCAGTACTTC	CASSLLAGGHEQYF
.	TRBD1	TRBJ1-2	TRBV19	TGTGCCAGTTATCCCGGGACAGGGGGCTACTATGGCTACACCTTC	CASYPGTGGYYGYTF
.	TRBD1	TRBJ2-2	TRBV9	TGTGCCAGCAGCGGGGGACAGGGGTGGACCGGGGAGCTGTTTTTT	CASSGGQGWTGELFF
.	TRBD1	TRBJ2-2	TRBV15	TGTGCCACCAGCAGAGATACCCCCGGGACAGAGAACACCGGGGAGCTGTTTTTT	CATSRDTPGTENTGELFF
.	TRBD1	TRBJ1-2	TRBV6-1	TGTGCCAGCAGTGATCAGAGGGGGCATCTCTACACCTTC	CASSDQRGHLYTF
.	.	TRBJ1-4	TRBV18	TGTGCCAGCTCCTTCTCCAGGCAGAAGAATGAAAAACTGTTTTTT	CASSFSRQKNEKLFF
.	TRBD1	TRBJ1-2	TRBV15	TGTGCCACCAGCAGGTCGATGTCCGCTCCGGGCAGGGGGTTTGGCTACACCTTC	CATSRSMSAPGRGFGYTF
.	.	TRBJ1-5	TRBV6-1	TGTGCCAGCAGTGAAGCTGGTGGAGGGTTTCAGCCCCAGCATTTT	CASSEAGGGFQPQHF
.	.	TRBJ1-4	TRBV4-1	TGCGCCAGCAGAAACTACAGGGACGGCCAAGGTGAAAAACTGTTTTTT	CASRNYRDGQGEKLFF
.	.	TRBJ2-5	TRBV11-2	TGTGCCAGCAGCTTAGGAGCCGGGGGCGCGGGGGAGACCCAGTACTTC	CASSLGAGGAGETQYF
.	.	TRBJ2-1	TRBV18	TGTGCCAGCTCACCATGGGGGGAGAAGTTCTTC	CASSPWGEKFF
.	TRBD1	TRBJ2-3	TRBV25-1	TGTGCCAGCAGTGGACAGGGGGTGGATACGCAGTATTTT	CASSGQGVDTQYF
.	TRBD1	TRBJ2-4	TRBV19	TGTGCCAGTAGTATAGATCATGGGACAGGGGCCAAAAACATTCAGTACTTC	CASSIDHGTGAKNIQYF